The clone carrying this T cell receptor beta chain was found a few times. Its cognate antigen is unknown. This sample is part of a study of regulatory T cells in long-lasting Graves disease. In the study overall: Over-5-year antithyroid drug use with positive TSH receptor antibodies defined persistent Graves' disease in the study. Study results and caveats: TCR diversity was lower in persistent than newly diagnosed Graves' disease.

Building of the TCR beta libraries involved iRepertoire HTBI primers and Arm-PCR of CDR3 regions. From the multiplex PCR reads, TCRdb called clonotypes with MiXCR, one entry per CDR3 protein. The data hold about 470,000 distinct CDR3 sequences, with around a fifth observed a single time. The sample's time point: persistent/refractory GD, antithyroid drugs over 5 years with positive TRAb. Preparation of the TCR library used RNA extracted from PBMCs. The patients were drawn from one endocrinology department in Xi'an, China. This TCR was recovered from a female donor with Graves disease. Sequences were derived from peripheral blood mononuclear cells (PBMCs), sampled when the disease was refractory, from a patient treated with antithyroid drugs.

In DNA, the CDR3 is TGTGCCAGCAGTTACTCCGCCCCCCAGGGTATAGCCTACGAGCAGTACTTC. It translates to CASSYSAPQGIAYEQYF. This rearrangement joins TRBV6-5 to TRBJ2-7; D perhaps matches TRBD1 (5 bases). Germline lookup yields CDR1 MNHEY and CDR2 SVGAGI. V was cut by 0 bases and J by 2 bases, with 17 bases left in between. This CDR3 is 17 amino acids long.